This T cell receptor (beta chain) was captured in a study of CD8 T cells in ankylosing spondylitis. Study-level points and caveats: Among TCR beta sequences, a motif of eight highly homologous variants appeared characteristic of ankylosing spondylitis blood.

As regards this clonotype: The antigen remains undetermined.

Quantitative 5'-RACE was performed with molecular barcodes, and it yielded the TCR beta libraries. One entry per CDR3 protein results from TCRdb running MiXCR on the 5' RACE reads. The table has roughly 450,000 distinct CDR3 sequences, approximately 26% seen once. The CDR3 is made up of 12 amino acids. In germline, CDR1 is ENHRY, CDR2 SYGVKD. Between the trimmed V and J ends, which lost 0 bases and 7 bases, there was a span of 3 bases. The J gene is TRBJ1-4, the V gene TRBV10-3; D unclear. This TCR was recovered from a male donor with ankylosing spondylitis. The sequenced material came from blood, either unsorted or a sorted T cell fraction (not recorded which). For the CDR3, the DNA is TGTGCCATCAGTGAGTCCCGTGAAAAACTGTTTTTT. This gives the protein CAISESREKLFF.